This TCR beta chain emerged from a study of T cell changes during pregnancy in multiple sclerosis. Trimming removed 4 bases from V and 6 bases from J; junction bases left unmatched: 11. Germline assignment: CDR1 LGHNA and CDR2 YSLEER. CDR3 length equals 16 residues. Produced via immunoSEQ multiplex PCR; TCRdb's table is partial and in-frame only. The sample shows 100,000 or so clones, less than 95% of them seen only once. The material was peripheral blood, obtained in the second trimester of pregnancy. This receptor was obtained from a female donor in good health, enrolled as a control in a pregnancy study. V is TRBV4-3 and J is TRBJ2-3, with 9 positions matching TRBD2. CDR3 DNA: TGCGCCAGCAGCCGATTCCTATTAGCGGGAGCTGATACGCAGTATTTT. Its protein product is CASSRFLLAGADTQYF.